The T cell receptor beta chain described here comes from a study of cytotoxic CD8 clonotypes in ibrutinib-treated CLL. For the study at large: In all, more than 10 patients were relapsed/refractory, 15 were treatment-naive and 17 to 18 were IGHV unmutated.

Whole-study results and caveats: Public clonotypes occurred uncommonly; on treatment, they contracted or remained stable. At baseline, clonality was higher than in age-matched healthy donors and correlated with CD8+ counts.

Trimming pared 2 bases from V and 0 bases from J, leaving 13 bases between. The germline V gene encodes CDR1 GTSNPN and CDR2 SVGIG (reference sequence). The CDR3 totals 15 residues. Cryopreserved PBMCs yielded around 2 micrograms of genomic DNA for TCR beta libraries. Generated by immunoSEQ multiplex PCR, the TCRdb table keeps only in-frame clones and is missing some. The sample includes a few hundred thousand clones, 70% to 80% of them seen just once. In this sample, this clone turned up a few times. Its antigen is unidentified. The V and J genes are TRBV30 and TRBJ1-1; D remains unclear. Here the sequenced sample was PBMCs, taken before ibrutinib treatment. This TCR was recovered from a human donor with chronic lymphocytic leukemia. The CDR3 reads CAWSTKGSMNTEAFF. CDR3 DNA: TGTGCCTGGAGTACGAAGGGTTCCATGAACACTGAAGCTTTCTTT. Combining the CDR3 with reference TRBV30 and TRBJ1-1 gives the whole variable domain SQTIHQWPATLVQPVGSPLSLECTVEGTSNPNLYWYRQAAGRGLQLLFYSVGIGQISSEVPQNLSASRPQDRQFILSSKKLLLSDSGFYLCAWSTKGSMNTEAFFGQGTRLTVV.